The 23 T cell receptor beta chains presented below share a single source sample, sequenced in a study of cytomegalovirus exposure and HLA in healthy donors. The PCR used 60 Vbeta and 13 Jbeta primers. Data came from immunoSEQ multiplex PCR; TCRdb stores just in-frame clones and leaves some out. The sample carries some 130,000 clones, 9.7% recorded once. The sequenced sample was PBMCs. The receptors come from a man aged 50 to 59 in good health and CMV-seronegative.

This clone was observed a handful of times. V is TRBV5-1 and J is TRBJ1-4; 8 bases map to TRBD1. This CDR3 has 17 residues. Germline V gene sequence: CDR1 SGHRS, CDR2 YFSETQ. Trimming removed 2 bases from V and 2 bases from J; junction bases left unmatched: 8. The CDR3 DNA reads as TGCGCCAGCAGCTTTTGGACAGGGACCCCGACTAATGAAAAACTGTTTTTT. Translation: CASSFWTGTPTNEKLFF.

This clone has a handful of counts. The J gene is TRBJ1-2, the V gene TRBV6-4, with 7 bases that match TRBD1. The V gene end was trimmed by 0 bases and the J gene end by 8 bases; junction bases not matched to a gene: 6. CDR1 is MRHNA, CDR2 SNTAGT, per germline. This CDR3 has 14 residues. The CDR3 DNA reads TGTGCCAGCAGTGACTCGAAGGGGGCTAGGGGCTACACCTTC. Its translation: CASSDSKGARGYTF.

The chain links TRBV29-1 to TRBJ2-2; D remains unclear. The CDR3 extends over 12 amino acids. CDR1 and CDR2 from the germline V gene are SQVTM and ANQGSEA. Trimming shortened V by 7 bases and J by 5 bases, and 11 bases separated the two germline ends. The CDR3 DNA reads as TGCAGCGCAGTTCTCACGACCGGGGAGCTGTTTTTT. Encoded protein: CSAVLTTGELFF.

The rearrangement joins TRBV28 to TRBJ2-3, with 7 bases matching TRBD1. This CDR3 has 16 amino acids. Germline CDR1 and CDR2: MDHEN and SYDVKM. Germline trimming cut 4 bases from V and 0 bases from J; bases unmatched to any gene: 7. This chain's CDR3 is CASSSPGTVSTDTQYF. The CDR3 DNA sequence: TGTGCCAGCAGTTCACCAGGGACAGTTAGCACAGATACGCAGTATTTT.

This clone was seen only a few times. The V gene is TRBV5-4, the J gene TRBJ2-1, with D possibly being TRBD2 (6 bases). This CDR3 is 13 amino acids long. Germline V gene lookup returns CDR1 SGHNT and CDR2 YYREEE (reference sequence). Trimming left V 0 bases short and J 10 bases short, with 11 bases between. The CDR3 loop reads CASSLDVRGEQFF. As DNA, the CDR3 is TGTGCCAGCAGCTTGGACGTACGGGGGGAGCAGTTCTTC.

This clone has only a few counts. V gene TRBV30 combines with J gene TRBJ2-7; 7 positions agree with TRBD2. Germline V lookup: CDR1 GTSNPN, CDR2 SVGIG (reference sequence). CDR3 length: 14 amino acids. Trimming removed 2 bases from V and 2 bases from J; junction bases left unmatched: 6. CDR3 region: CAWSPGGLAYEQYF. The CDR3 DNA sequence: TGTGCCTGGAGTCCGGGAGGACTAGCCTACGAGCAGTACTTC.

V is TRBV5-1 and J is TRBJ2-5; D possibly corresponds to TRBD1 (6 bases). Trimming removed 4 bases at V and 4 bases at J, with 11 bases between. This CDR3 comprises 13 residues. Germline values: CDR1 SGHRS, CDR2 YFSETQ. The CDR3 loop is CASSRDTLETQYF. The CDR3 nucleotides read TGCGCCAGCAGCCGGGACACGTTAGAGACCCAGTACTTC.

This clone was counted only a few times. The chain joins TRBV19 to TRBJ2-6; TRBD1 matches at 9 bases. CDR1 is LNHDA, CDR2 SQIVND, per germline (reference sequence). The CDR3 is made up of 18 amino acids. With 4 bases clipped from V and 3 bases from J, the junction kept 10 bases outside the gene matches. Here the CDR3 DNA reads TGTGCCAGTAGTACATCGGGGACAGGGCGCCTTGGGGCCAACGTCCTGACTTTC. Translating it yields CASSTSGTGRLGANVLTF.

This clone was counted a few times. The gene calls are TRBV18 and TRBJ2-7, with TRBD1 matching over 7 bases. CDR1 is KGHSH and CDR2 is LQKENI in the germline V gene. The CDR3 length is 13 residues. J was trimmed by 2 bases and V by 5 bases; bases with no gene match: 3. The CDR3 nucleotides read TGTGCCAGCTCAAAGGACAGGACCTACGAGCAGTACTTC. Amino acid sequence: CASSKDRTYEQYF.

The chain joins TRBV9 to TRBJ2-3; D unresolved. Germline assignment: CDR1 SGDLS and CDR2 YYNGEE. Trimming shortened V by 0 bases and J by 1 base, and 6 bases separated the two germline ends. This CDR3 has 14 residues. CDR3 in amino acids: CASSVAPGTDTQYF. CDR3 nucleotides: TGTGCCAGCAGCGTAGCCCCAGGCACAGATACGCAGTATTTT.

This chain joins TRBV5-4 and TRBJ1-2, with a tentative D call TRBD1 (5 bases). Germline CDR1 SGHNT, CDR2 YYREEE (reference sequence). The ends were cut back, 9 bases at V and 1 base at J, with 19 bases in the middle. This CDR3 region has 15 residues. The CDR3 region is CATQTYSGHNYGYTF. CDR3 nucleotides: TGTGCCACCCAAACCTACTCCGGACATAACTATGGCTACACCTTC.

This clone was seen a few times. This rearrangement joins TRBV11-2 to TRBJ1-5; 8 nucleotides agree with TRBD1. Unmatched junction bases numbered 7, after V lost 4 bases and J lost 2 bases. The CDR3 runs 16 residues. Germline V CDR1 and CDR2: SGHAT, FQNNGV. DNA for the CDR3: TGTGCCAGCAGCTCTGGTCCAGGGGGCGGCAATCAGCCCCAGCATTTT. Protein product: CASSSGPGGGNQPQHF.

This clone appeared a few times. In DNA form, the CDR3 reads TGCGCCAGCAGCTTGAGCACAACTAATGAAAAACTGTTTTTT. Its protein product is CASSLSTTNEKLFF. The genes are TRBV5-1 and TRBJ1-4; no clear D gene. The CDR3 loop spans 14 amino acids. Germline CDR1 is SGHRS and CDR2 is YFSETQ. Trimming cost V 1 base and J 0 bases, with 4 bases left between them.

V is TRBV5-1 and J is TRBJ2-3; 7 nucleotides match TRBD1. CDR3 size: 17 residues. J was trimmed by 4 bases and V by 3 bases; bases with no gene match: 14. Germline CDR1 reads SGHRS; CDR2 reads YFSETQ. The CDR3 here is CASSYTTGARGADTQYF. The CDR3 bases are TGCGCCAGCAGCTACACAACAGGGGCCCGAGGGGCAGATACGCAGTATTTT.

A few counts support this clone. The chain carries TRBV27 and TRBJ1-3; D remains ambiguous. The germline V and J ends were trimmed by 4 bases and 4 bases, with 8 bases remaining between them. Germline V lookup: CDR1 MNHEY, CDR2 SMNVEV (reference sequence). The CDR3 is 13 amino acids. The CDR3 nucleotides read TGTGCCAGCAGTTATAACAGCGGAAACACCATATATTTT. It encodes CASSYNSGNTIYF.

The chain has TRBV4-2 and TRBJ2-3; 8 nucleotides match TRBD2. With V trimmed by 4 bases and J by 1 base, 10 bases remained unmatched. The CDR3 length is 17 residues. Germline CDR1 is LGHNA and CDR2 is YNFKEQ. CDR3 residues: CASSPSLREGGTDTQYF. In DNA form, the CDR3 reads TGTGCCAGCAGCCCCAGTCTACGGGAGGGGGGCACAGATACGCAGTATTTT.

The chain carries TRBV13 and TRBJ1-5; no definite D call. This CDR3 contains 12 residues. Per the germline V gene, CDR1 is PRHDT and CDR2 is FYEKMQ (reference sequence). V gave up 3 bases and J gave up 7 bases, with 7 bases separating them. The CDR3 sequence is CASSFRGQPQHF. The CDR3 coding sequence is TGTGCCAGCAGCTTTAGAGGGCAGCCCCAGCATTTT.

This chain uses TRBV7-8 with TRBJ2-3; TRBD2 might be the D (6 bases). The CDR3 is made up of 16 amino acids. Germline assignment: CDR1 SGHVS and CDR2 FQNEAQ. V lost 4 bases and J lost 1, with 15 bases in between. The CDR3 is CASSSFAGRGTDTQYF. The CDR3 nucleotides are TGTGCCAGCAGCTCCTTTGCGGGGCGGGGCACAGATACGCAGTATTTT.

This clone was observed a handful of times. The chain has TRBV19 and TRBJ1-5; D call uncertain. Germline-derived CDR1 and CDR2 are LNHDA and SQIVND (reference sequence). V lost 4 bases and J 2 bases, leaving 12 bases between the germline ends. The CDR3 sequence is 15 residues long. This CDR3 is CASSRGLAGNQPQHF. As DNA, the CDR3 is TGTGCCAGTAGTAGAGGTCTGGCTGGCAATCAGCCCCAGCATTTT. The full variable domain, with the rest looked up from reference TRBV19 and TRBJ1-5, is DGGITQSPKYLFRKEGQNVTLSCEQNLNHDAMYWYRQDPGQGLRLIYYSQIVNDFQKGDIAEGYSVSREKKESFPLTVTSAQKNPTAFYLCASSRGLAGNQPQHFGDGTRLSIL.

This chain connects TRBV9 to TRBJ2-3; 12 nucleotides align to TRBD2. J lost 1 base, V lost 3 bases, and 3 bases had no gene match. Germline V gene data show CDR1 as SGDLS and CDR2 as YYNGEE. CDR3 length: 16 amino acids. CDR3 in DNA: TGTGCCAGCAGCGCGCGGACTAGCGGGGGCACAGATACGCAGTATTTT. Residues: CASSARTSGGTDTQYF. The full variable domain, rest sourced from reference TRBV9 and TRBJ2-3, is DSGVTQTPKHLITATGQRVTLRCSPRSGDLSVYWYQQSLDQGLQFLIQYYNGEERAKGNILERFSAQQFPDLHSELNLSSLELGDSALYFCASSARTSGGTDTQYFGPGTRLTVL.

V is TRBV28 and J is TRBJ1-5; TRBD1 matches 10 bases. This CDR3 region has 15 residues. V was pared by 5 bases and J by 6 bases, with 7 bases of the junction left unmatched. Per the germline V gene, CDR1 is MDHEN and CDR2 is SYDVKM. The CDR3, as DNA: TGTGCCAGCAGTCCCGGGACAGGGGTGGGTCAGCCCCAGCATTTT. Residues: CASSPGTGVGQPQHF.

J is TRBJ2-5 and V is TRBV7-9; D is unclear. Germline V CDR1 and CDR2: SEHNR, FQNEAQ (reference sequence). The CDR3 sequence is 13 residues long. V was trimmed by 2 bases and J by 4 bases, leaving 8 bases between them. The DNA for the CDR3 is TGTGCCAGCAGCTTATATGCAGGAGAGACCCAGTACTTC. This encodes CASSLYAGETQYF.

The J gene is TRBJ2-2, the V gene TRBV9, with TRBD2 matching over 8 bases. The CDR3 consists of 15 residues. Trimming cost V 3 bases and J 4 bases; bases outside gene matches: 5. Germline CDR1 reads SGDLS; CDR2 reads YYNGEE. Written as DNA, the CDR3 is TGTGCCAGCAGCGGCAGCGGGAGAGGCACCGGGGAGCTGTTTTTT. Translating it yields CASSGSGRGTGELFF.